This TCR beta chain was identified during a study of blood T cell repertoires in COVID-19. V shed 3 bases and J 1 base; nucleotides not matched to a gene: 6. This CDR3 is built from 16 residues. In germline, CDR1 is MGHDK, CDR2 SYGVNS. This table comes from immunoSEQ multiplex PCR, and its TCRdb copy is limited to in-frame clones, with some not included. The sample has about 370,000 clones, 85% to 90% seen once. The clonotype comes from a man aged 18-30 years who had recovered from COVID-19. The V call is TRBV25-1, the J call TRBJ1-2, with 9 bases lining up with TRBD1. The specimen was PBMCs or T cells enriched from blood (not recorded which). The CDR3 region is CASSEWGTGFNYGYTF. The CDR3 nucleotides are TGTGCCAGCAGTGAGTGGGGGACAGGGTTTAACTATGGCTACACCTTC.